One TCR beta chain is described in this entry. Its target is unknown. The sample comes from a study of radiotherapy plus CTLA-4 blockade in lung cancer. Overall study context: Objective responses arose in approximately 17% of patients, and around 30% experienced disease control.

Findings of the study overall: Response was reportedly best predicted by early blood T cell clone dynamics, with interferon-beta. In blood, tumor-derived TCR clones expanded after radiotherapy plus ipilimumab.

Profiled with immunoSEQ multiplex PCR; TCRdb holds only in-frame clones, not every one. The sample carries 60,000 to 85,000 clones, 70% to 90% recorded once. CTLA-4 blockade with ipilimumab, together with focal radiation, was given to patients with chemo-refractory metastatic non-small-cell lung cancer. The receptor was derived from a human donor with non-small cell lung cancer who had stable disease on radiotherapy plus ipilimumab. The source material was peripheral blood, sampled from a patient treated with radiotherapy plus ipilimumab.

CDR3 in DNA: TGTGCCAGCTCACCACAAAGGACTAAGGATGAGCAGTTCTTC. It encodes CASSPQRTKDEQFF. V and J are TRBV18 and TRBJ2-1, with D possibly TRBD2 on 6 matching bases. Trimming took 1 base from V and 8 from J, leaving 12 bases between them. Germline V lookup: CDR1 KGHSH, CDR2 LQKENI. The CDR3 sequence is 14 residues long.